The sequence of this TCR beta chain was determined in a study of PD-L1 blockade in urothelial cancer. CDR1 and CDR2 from the germline V gene are SNHLY and FYNNEI. V was pared by 6 bases and J by 2 bases, with 11 bases between. There are 13 residues in the CDR3. This clone has only one observation. Some clones are missing from TCRdb's copy, which holds only in-frame ones; the method was immunoSEQ multiplex PCR. The data contain roughly 60,000 clones, roughly 87% of them seen just once; the ten biggest clones take up around 4.5%. This receptor was obtained from a man aged 70 or older with urothelial cancer. This chain uses TRBV2 with TRBJ2-7, with D possibly TRBD1 on 6 matching bases. The sample in question was PBMCs, obtained around atezolizumab (anti-PD-L1) treatment. The CDR3 DNA reads as TGTGCCAGCAGGAGGACAGTCACCTACGAGCAGTACTTC. Encoded protein: CASRRTVTYEQYF.